The source of this T cell receptor beta chain is a study of early T cells in non-severe SARS-CoV-2 infection. Whole-study context: Sequencing targeted bulk RNA from unsorted whole blood, leaving chains unpaired.

Unique molecular identifiers tagged individual cDNA molecules. TCRdb passed the 5' RACE reads through MiXCR, listing each CDR3 protein once. The sample contains about 59,000 distinct CDR3 sequences, about 12% of which appear only once. The study's findings and limits: VDJdb-based annotation leaned toward anti-spike CD8 responses and missed private and CD4 specificities.

Germline assignment: CDR1 SEHNR and CDR2 FQNEAQ (reference sequence). Trimming stripped 0 bases from V and 2 bases from J, with 10 bases between. CDR3 length: 15 residues. To note about this clonotype: Its antigen is not known.

The V call is TRBV7-9, the J call TRBJ1-2, with D tentatively TRBD1 (5 bases). This clonotype was obtained from an adult who was a healthcare worker with PCR-confirmed SARS-CoV-2 infection or an uninfected control (not recorded which). The sample in question was whole blood, obtained at baseline. Here the CDR3 reads CASSLAGPRNYGYTF. CDR3 DNA sequence: TGTGCCAGCAGCTTAGCGGGACCCAGGAACTATGGCTACACCTTC.